This paragraph reports one TCR beta chain. After isolation, RNA underwent reverse transcription to generate cDNA as the sequencing template. Clones were sequenced by immunoSEQ multiplex PCR, and TCRdb holds only the in-frame ones, with some missing. Of approximately 140,000 clones listed, roughly four fifths are singletons. Treatment indicated: oral pan-JAK inhibitor, 5-10 mg twice daily. The CDR3 runs 13 residues. The ends were cut back, 5 bases at V and 3 bases at J, with 10 bases in the middle. Looked up from germline, CDR1 is MNHNY and CDR2 is SVGAGI (reference sequence). This record comes from a study of CD8+ T cells in alopecia areata.

The sample was CD8+ T cells sorted from blood, taken at week 4, from a patient treated with tofacitinib. The rearrangement links TRBV6-6 to TRBJ1-1; D is undetermined. This TCR derives from a human donor with alopecia areata. CDR3 protein: CASSVDGYTEAFF. The CDR3 bases are TGTGCCAGCAGTGTTGACGGATACACTGAAGCTTTCTTT.